A single sample gave rise to the 29 T cell receptor beta chains below, sequenced in a study of blood T cell repertoires in COVID-19. Only in-frame clones appear in the TCRdb table, and some are missing; sequencing was by immunoSEQ multiplex PCR. Of 95,000 to 150,000 clones in the sample, around 85% are singletons; the top ten hold roughly 3.2%. The specimen was peripheral blood. These TCRs come from a woman aged 80 or over with COVID-19, enrolled during active disease.

This clone is a singleton in its sample. The chain employs TRBV9 and TRBJ2-3; 8 nucleotides match TRBD2. With 0 bases clipped from V and 3 bases from J, the junction kept 3 bases outside the gene matches. CDR3 length: 15 amino acids. The V gene's germline CDR1 is SGDLS and CDR2 YYNGEE. CDR3 residues: CASSVGAGGTDTQYF. CDR3 coding DNA: TGTGCCAGCAGCGTAGGGGCGGGAGGTACAGATACGCAGTATTTT.

The chain is built from TRBV18 and TRBJ1-1, with D possibly TRBD1 on 5 matching bases. CDR1 is KGHSH and CDR2 is LQKENI in the germline V gene. CDR3 length: 13 residues. V was pared by 1 base and J by 7 bases, with 10 bases between. For the CDR3, the DNA is TGTGCCAGCTCACCACGAGAAGGGGATGAAGCTTTCTTT. Its translation is CASSPREGDEAFF.

The count of this clone is one. This sequence joins TRBV12-3 or TRBV12-4 and TRBJ2-7; TRBD2 is a possible D gene (6 bases). The CDR3 is made up of 13 amino acids. With 3 bases removed from V and 12 bases from J, the gap between germline ends came to 18 bases. The CDR3 loop is CASSLGGWEMAYF. CDR3 DNA sequence: TGTGCCAGCAGTTTGGGAGGTTGGGAGATGGCGTACTTC.

V usage is TRBV4-2 and J usage is TRBJ1-2; 8 bases match TRBD1. This CDR3 region has 17 residues. V was pared by 0 bases and J by 2 bases, with 8 bases of the junction left unmatched. Germline-derived CDR1 and CDR2 are LGHNA and YNFKEQ. CDR3 nucleotide sequence: TGTGCCAGCAGCCAAGAGGCGGGGACAGGATTAAACTATGGCTACACCTTC. This translates into CASSQEAGTGLNYGYTF.

This chain joins TRBV28 and TRBJ2-4, with TRBD1 identical over 7 bases. This CDR3 contains 14 residues. Germline CDR1 MDHEN, CDR2 SYDVKM. V lost 3 bases to trimming and J lost 3 bases; unmatched junction nucleotides: 2. CDR3 nucleotide sequence: TGTGCCAGCAGTTTTAGGGACAGCAAAAACATTCAGTACTTC. It translates to CASSFRDSKNIQYF.

V usage is TRBV3-1 (or the pseudogene TRBV3-2) and J usage is TRBJ2-7; 7 nucleotides align to TRBD1. This CDR3 region has 14 residues. Germline CDR1 and CDR2: LGHDT and YNNKEL (reference sequence). V was clipped by 5 bases and J by 6 bases; unmatched bases: 10. CDR3 in amino acids: CASSSLQGQAEQYF. The CDR3 bases are TGTGCCAGCAGCTCGCTACAGGGGCAAGCCGAGCAGTACTTC.

This clone has a single count. This chain joins TRBV3-1 (or the pseudogene TRBV3-2) and TRBJ2-5, with 10 nucleotides matching TRBD2. The CDR3 has 21 amino acids. The germline CDR1 and CDR2 sequences are LGHDT and YNNKEL (reference sequence). V was pared by 3 bases and J by 5 bases, with 24 bases of the junction left unmatched. In DNA form, the CDR3 reads TGTGCCAGCAGCCACCGAACAGGGCCTTGGGGAAAGCGGGAGGGAGGGGAGACCCAGTACTTC. It specifies CASSHRTGPWGKREGGETQYF.

The rearrangement joins TRBV7-2 to TRBJ2-7; 7 nucleotides line up with TRBD2. J lost 3 bases, V lost 5 bases, and 4 bases had no gene match. Germline V gene lookup returns CDR1 SGHTA and CDR2 FQGNSA. This CDR3 comprises 13 residues. CDR3: CASSASGYYEQYF. DNA of the CDR3: TGTGCCAGCAGCGCTAGCGGTTACTACGAGCAGTACTTC.

The V gene is TRBV7-9, the J gene TRBJ1-4; 12 bases are shared with TRBD1. V dropped 5 bases and J dropped 11; count of bases not matched to a gene: 9. The CDR3 totals 15 residues. Germline CDR1 SEHNR, CDR2 FQNEAQ (reference sequence). The CDR3 sequence: CASSPGQGAIGKLFF. The CDR3 coding sequence is TGTGCCAGCAGCCCGGGACAGGGGGCGATAGGGAAACTGTTTTTT.

This clone was counted a few times. The rearrangement joins TRBV6-2 or TRBV6-3 to TRBJ1-2, with 8 bases matching TRBD1. V lost 5 bases and J lost 1; bases outside the gene matches: 6. Looked up from germline, CDR1 is MNHEY and CDR2 is SVGEGT. The CDR3 extends over 15 amino acids. The CDR3 sequence is CASSLTGGFNYGYTF. CDR3 DNA: TGTGCCAGCAGTCTAACAGGGGGATTTAACTATGGCTACACCTTC.

The chain recombines TRBV6-1 with TRBJ2-1; TRBD1 might be the D (6 bases). Germline CDR1 is MNHNS and CDR2 is SASEGT. The V end lost 2 bases, the J end lost 14 bases, and 22 bases lay between the germline ends. This CDR3 has 15 amino acids. CDR3 nucleotides: TGTGCCAGCAGTGAAATGGCGCCTCGGGACAAAAAGGAGTTCTTC. It codes for CASSEMAPRDKKEFF.

The chain has TRBV6-2 or TRBV6-3 and TRBJ1-5; tentatively, D is TRBD1 (6 bases). CDR1 MNHEY and CDR2 SVGEGT come from the germline V gene. Trimming took 2 bases from V and 4 from J, leaving 12 bases between them. This CDR3 comprises 15 residues. The CDR3 DNA sequence: TGTGCCAGCAGTTACGGAGGACAGCCTAATCAGCCCCAGCATTTT. Protein: CASSYGGQPNQPQHF.

The J gene is TRBJ2-2, the V gene TRBV27; 9 nucleotides align to TRBD1. Germline CDR1 reads MNHEY; CDR2 reads SMNVEV (reference sequence). V lost 7 bases and J lost 3; bases outside the gene matches: 9. CDR3 length: 16 residues. CDR3 loop: CASTLQGATHTGELFF. The CDR3 bases are TGTGCCAGCACATTACAGGGGGCGACTCACACCGGGGAGCTGTTTTTT.

The rearrangement links TRBV11-1 to TRBJ2-5; TRBD1 is a possible D gene (8 bases). The V end lost 5 bases, the J end lost 2 bases, and 18 bases lay between the germline ends. The length of the CDR3 is 16 residues. Germline CDR1 is SGHAT and CDR2 is FQDESV (reference sequence). The CDR3 region has the DNA TGTGCCAGCAGCGCCCGCTACAGGGGGGGACAAGAGACCCAGTACTTC. Protein: CASSARYRGGQETQYF.

The V gene is TRBV5-5, the J gene TRBJ1-4; no definite D call. Germline V gives CDR1 SGHKS, CDR2 YYEKEE (reference sequence). The CDR3 is 13 amino acids. V gave up 4 bases and J gave up 3 bases, with 7 bases separating them. The CDR3 reads CASSRSPNEKLFF. CDR3 nucleotide sequence: TGTGCCAGCAGCCGGAGTCCTAATGAAAAACTGTTTTTT.

A word on this clone: One end of the junction varies from germline; a read error may be responsible. The chain combines TRBV6-2 or TRBV6-3 with TRBJ2-1; 8 bases agree with TRBD1. Germline assignment: CDR1 MNHEY and CDR2 SVGEGT. The CDR3 runs to 16 residues. The CDR3 region has the DNA TGTGCCAGCAGCCCTGGGGGGACAGGACTACACAAAGAGCAGTTCTTC. This translates into CASSPGGTGLHKEQFF.

The V gene is TRBV6-5, the J gene TRBJ2-1; D is uncertain. V was clipped by 8 bases and J by 1 base, with 12 bases between them. The CDR3 runs 14 residues. Per germline, CDR1 MNHEY and CDR2 SVGAGI. The CDR3, as DNA: TGTGCCAGCCGAGAATCCATATCCTACAATGAGCAGTTCTTC. Protein: CASRESISYNEQFF.

The chain links TRBV5-1 to TRBJ2-1; TRBD1 matches 10 bases. With V trimmed by 3 bases and J by 10 bases, 1 base remained unmatched. The germline V gene has CDR1 SGHRS and CDR2 YFSETQ. The CDR3 sequence is 12 residues long. CDR3 sequence reads: CASSWDRGEQFF. The CDR3 DNA reads as TGCGCCAGCAGCTGGGACAGGGGCGAGCAGTTCTTC.

The chain is built from TRBV28 and TRBJ2-3, with 9 bases that match TRBD2. CDR3 length: 15 residues. Germline trimming cut 6 bases from V and 2 bases from J; bases unmatched to any gene: 6. The germline CDR1 and CDR2 sequences are MDHEN and SYDVKM. Written as DNA, the CDR3 is TGTGCCAGCAGCACAGCGGGGGGAACCACAGATACGCAGTATTTT. Its protein product is CASSTAGGTTDTQYF. Drawing the rest from reference TRBV28 and TRBJ2-3, the complete variable domain is DVKVTQSSRYLVKRTGEKVFLECVQDMDHENMFWYRQDPGLGLRLIYFSYDVKMKEKGDIPEGYSVSREKKERFSLILESASTNQTSMYLCASSTAGGTTDTQYFGPGTRLTVL.

CDR3 coding DNA: TGTGCCAGCCGTAGCGGGCTGACGAACACCGGGGAGCTGTTTTTT. The encoded protein is CASRSGLTNTGELFF. The chain uses TRBV18 and TRBJ2-2, with 7 bases fitting TRBD2. Germline trimming cut 8 bases from V and 0 bases from J; bases unmatched to any gene: 6. The CDR3 covers 15 residues. In germline, CDR1 is KGHSH, CDR2 LQKENI.

The chain joins TRBV21-1 to TRBJ2-6; no check of the table's D call, TRBD2, against the DNA was made. TRBV21-1 represents a pseudogene. The length of the CDR3 is 21 residues. CDR3 protein: CASSKHPRLAVNPSGANVLTF. Here the CDR3 DNA reads TGTGCCAGCAGCAAACATCCTCGACTAGCTGTAAACCCCTCTGGGGCCAACGTCCTGACTTTC.

The CDR3 spells CASSLSGRTTDTQYF. CDR3 in DNA: TGTGCCAGCAGCTTGAGCGGCAGGACCACAGATACGCAGTATTTT. The genes are TRBV5-5 and TRBJ2-3; the D gene is possibly TRBD2 (5 bases). Trimming cost V 1 base and J 2 bases, with 11 bases left between them. There are 15 residues in the CDR3. From germline, CDR1 is SGHKS and CDR2 YYEKEE (reference sequence). Full variable domain (missing parts from reference TRBV5-5 and TRBJ2-3): DAGVTQSPTHLIKTRGQQVTLRCSPISGHKSVSWYQQVLGQGPQFIFQYYEKEERGRGNFPDRFSARQFPNYSSELNVNALLLGDSALYLCASSLSGRTTDTQYFGPGTRLTVL.

This chain links TRBV28 with TRBJ2-5; 7 bases map to TRBD1. V lost 5 bases and J lost 1; bases outside the gene matches: 7. CDR3 size: 15 residues. The germline V gene encodes CDR1 MDHEN and CDR2 SYDVKM. The CDR3 nucleotides are TGTGCCAGCAGTCAACCGGGGACAGCCCAAGAGACCCAGTACTTC. Its protein is CASSQPGTAQETQYF.

The V and J genes are TRBV27 and TRBJ2-3; no clear D. The ends were cut back, 6 bases at V and 4 bases at J, with 8 bases in the middle. Per germline, CDR1 MNHEY and CDR2 SMNVEV (reference sequence). This CDR3 spans 12 amino acids. Written as DNA, the CDR3 is TGTGCCAGCAGCCCCTTCCCAGATACGCAGTATTTT. Its translation is CASSPFPDTQYF.

This CDR3 reads CASSDGPLGLTIEEQYF. Written as DNA, the CDR3 is TGTGCCAGCAGTGACGGTCCTTTGGGACTCACAATCGAGGAGCAGTACTTC. The chain joins TRBV28 to TRBJ2-7, with a tentative D call TRBD2 (6 bases). V dropped 5 bases and J dropped 7 bases, with 27 bases sitting between them. Looked up from germline, CDR1 is MDHEN and CDR2 is SYDVKM. The CDR3 is made up of 17 amino acids.

This chain connects TRBV3-1 (or the pseudogene TRBV3-2) to TRBJ2-7, with 7 bases aligning to TRBD2. The CDR3 has 15 amino acids. Germline V gene data show CDR1 as LGHDT and CDR2 as YNNKEL (reference sequence). J gave up 3 bases and V 4 bases, and 9 bases lay outside the gene matches. The CDR3 protein is CASSPGGTSDYEQYF. DNA for the CDR3: TGTGCCAGCAGCCCAGGCGGAACTAGCGACTACGAGCAGTACTTC.

This chain connects TRBV6-5 to TRBJ1-1; D remains unclear. The CDR3 spans 14 residues. Germline V lookup: CDR1 MNHEY, CDR2 SVGAGI. Trimming shortened V by 2 bases and J by 2 bases, and 9 bases separated the two germline ends. CDR3 coding DNA: TGTGCCAGCAGTTACGGCGAGGGAAACACTGAAGCTTTCTTT. It is translated as CASSYGEGNTEAFF.

This clone was counted a single time. V gene TRBV20-1 combines with J gene TRBJ1-1; TRBD1 might be the D (5 bases). V was pared by 0 bases and J by 7 bases, with 6 bases between. The germline V gene encodes CDR1 DFQATT and CDR2 SNEGSKA (reference sequence). This CDR3 comprises 11 residues. CDR3 in DNA: TGCAGTGCTAGAGAAGACAGTGAAGCTTTCTTT. This sequence encodes CSAREDSEAFF.

J is TRBJ2-5 and V is TRBV19; 9 bases are a match to TRBD1. This CDR3 is 15 amino acids long. From germline, CDR1 is LNHDA and CDR2 SQIVND (reference sequence). With V trimmed by 5 bases and J by 2 bases, 6 bases remained unmatched. CDR3 coding DNA: TGTGCCAGTAGTGGGGGGACAGGGCCGCAAGAGACCCAGTACTTC. As protein: CASSGGTGPQETQYF.